These 28 T cell receptor beta chains originate from one sample sequenced in a study of shared clonotypes between healthy human individuals. Only in-frame clones appear in the TCRdb table, and some are missing; sequencing was by immunoSEQ multiplex PCR. The sample lists approximately 2,000,000 clones; around 90% were seen once. Input material: naive CD4+ T cells from PBMCs. The subset: CD45RA+ positively selected. Every receptor here comes from a man younger than 35 in good health. Some clones in this sample may be carry-over from other donors' samples.

This clone was seen once. V usage is TRBV9 and J usage is TRBJ2-7; D remains unclear. The V end lost 2 bases, the J end lost 5 bases, and 23 bases lay between the germline ends. Germline V gives CDR1 SGDLS, CDR2 YYNGEE. CDR3 size: 17 residues. Written as DNA, the CDR3 is TGTGCCAGCAGCGTGGGTACGCGGACCGGGTTGGCGAACGAGCAGTACTTC. This codes for CASSVGTRTGLANEQYF.

The chain is built from TRBV29-1 and TRBJ2-5; TRBD1 aligns across 8 bases. The length of the CDR3 is 13 residues. CDR1 and CDR2 from the germline V gene are SQVTM and ANQGSEA. With 7 bases clipped from V and 2 bases from J, the junction kept 6 bases outside the gene matches. The CDR3: CSGAGQVQETQYF. CDR3 DNA sequence: TGCAGCGGGGCGGGACAGGTTCAAGAGACCCAGTACTTC.

Concerning this clone: Within the sample, other DNA sequences also encode this same CDR3. The V call is TRBV7-3, the J call TRBJ1-4; no clear D gene. V was clipped by 2 bases and J by 5 bases, with 6 bases between them. The CDR3 loop spans 13 amino acids. Germline loops: CDR1 SGHTA, CDR2 FQGTGA. As DNA, the CDR3 is TGTGCCAGCAGCTTAGGGCCGAATGAAAAACTGTTTTTT. As protein: CASSLGPNEKLFF.

Remarks on this clone: Other DNA variants within this sample encode the same CDR3. The chain couples TRBV28 to TRBJ1-2; no firm D call. Germline CDR1 and CDR2: MDHEN and SYDVKM. The CDR3 extends over 11 amino acids. Trimming left V 6 bases short and J 2 bases short, with 4 bases between. The CDR3 here is CASSSNYGYTF. Written as DNA, the CDR3 is TGTGCCAGCAGCAGCAACTATGGCTACACCTTC.

The gene calls are TRBV6-5 and TRBJ1-2, with D possibly matching TRBD1 (5 bases). From germline, CDR1 is MNHEY and CDR2 SVGAGI. The CDR3 loop spans 14 amino acids. Deletions cut 6 bases from V and 6 bases from J, with 17 bases between. The CDR3 is CASRPGQYGHGYTF. The CDR3 bases are TGTGCCAGCAGACCCGGACAATACGGGCATGGCTACACCTTC.

In this sample, this clone turned up once. The chain carries TRBV18 and TRBJ1-2, with a tentative D call TRBD1 (6 bases). V shed 2 bases and J shed 4 bases, with 11 bases lying between them. Germline CDR1 reads KGHSH; CDR2 reads LQKENI. This CDR3 is 14 amino acids long. The DNA for the CDR3 is TGTGCCAGCTCACCAAACAGGGATCGCTATGGCTACACCTTC. Protein: CASSPNRDRYGYTF.

The chain has TRBV19 and TRBJ2-2; TRBD2 matches 14 bases. The CDR3 has 19 residues. After removal of 0 bases from V and 4 bases from J, the junction contained 7 bases not matched to a gene. Germline V gene lookup returns CDR1 LNHDA and CDR2 SQIVND (reference sequence). As DNA, the CDR3 is TGTGCCAGTAGTATAGAGGGGCCGACTAGCGGGAGGGCCACCGGGGAGCTGTTTTTT. Translated, it gives CASSIEGPTSGRATGELFF.

A few counts support this clone. The J gene is TRBJ1-1, the V gene TRBV7-9, with D uncertain. This CDR3 spans 13 amino acids. The ends were cut back, 5 bases at V and 5 bases at J, with 12 bases in the middle. Germline CDR1 SEHNR, CDR2 FQNEAQ (reference sequence). The CDR3 is CASSQKAGTEAFF. DNA of the CDR3: TGTGCCAGCAGCCAAAAGGCGGGGACTGAAGCTTTCTTT.

This chain joins TRBV7-6 and TRBJ2-5; TRBD2 matches 11 bases. The CDR3 totals 16 residues. CDR1 and CDR2 from the germline V gene are SGHVS and FNYEAQ. V dropped 1 base and J dropped 5; count of bases not matched to a gene: 6. For the CDR3, the DNA is TGTGCCAGCAGCTTAGGCGTAGCGGGAGGGCCTGAGACCCAGTACTTC. It translates to CASSLGVAGGPETQYF.

As for this clone: The same CDR3 also results from other DNA sequences found in this sample. The chain is built from TRBV6-5 and TRBJ2-3, with D possibly matching TRBD1 (5 bases). Germline assignment: CDR1 MNHEY and CDR2 SVGAGI. Trimming shortened V by 5 bases and J by 1 base, and 10 bases separated the two germline ends. This CDR3 is built from 14 residues. The CDR3 bases are TGTGCCAGCAGTATAGACAGAGGCACAGATACGCAGTATTTT. This gives the protein CASSIDRGTDTQYF.

V and J are TRBV6-1 and TRBJ2-3, with TRBD2 matching 10 bases. Germline loops: CDR1 MNHNS, CDR2 SASEGT. The CDR3 has 16 residues. The V and J ends lost 4 bases and 2 bases, in that order; junction bases with no gene match: 6. The CDR3 nucleotides read TGTGCCAGCAGTGCCCAGGGACTAGCGCTCACAGATACGCAGTATTTT. Translation: CASSAQGLALTDTQYF.

The gene calls are TRBV4-3 and TRBJ2-2, with D hard to call. V dropped 4 bases and J dropped 8 bases, with 11 bases sitting between them. The V gene's germline CDR1 is LGHNA and CDR2 YSLEER. The CDR3 covers 13 residues. The CDR3 DNA is TGCGCCAGCAGCCTGAGTATCGGAGGGGAGCTGTTTTTT. This sequence encodes CASSLSIGGELFF.

With regard to this clone: Within the sample, other DNA sequences also encode this same CDR3. V usage is TRBV15 and J usage is TRBJ1-2; the D is unclear. The CDR3 spans 13 residues. In germline, CDR1 is LNHNV, CDR2 YYDKDF (reference sequence). The V and J ends lost 5 bases and 0 bases respectively, with 7 bases between them. This chain's CDR3 is CATSRGANYGYTF. DNA for the CDR3: TGTGCCACCAGCCGCGGAGCTAACTATGGCTACACCTTC.

The chain recombines TRBV11-1 with TRBJ2-3; TRBD2 matches 11 bases. CDR3 size: 17 residues. J was trimmed by 0 bases and V by 4 bases; bases with no gene match: 6. Germline CDR1 is SGHAT and CDR2 is FQDESV (reference sequence). For the CDR3, the DNA is TGTGCCAGCAGCTCCGGACTAGCGGGCACTAGCACAGATACGCAGTATTTT. Amino acids: CASSSGLAGTSTDTQYF.

This rearrangement joins TRBV9 to TRBJ2-3; TRBD2 matches 13 bases. The CDR3 extends over 17 amino acids. In germline, CDR1 is SGDLS, CDR2 YYNGEE. V shed 3 bases and J 4 bases; nucleotides not matched to a gene: 8. CDR3 nucleotides: TGTGCCAGCAGCGCGGCCCTACTAGCGGGAGGGGCAGATACGCAGTATTTT. It encodes CASSAALLAGGADTQYF.

This chain links TRBV28 with TRBJ1-2; TRBD1 agrees at 8 bases. Germline loops: CDR1 MDHEN, CDR2 SYDVKM. The CDR3 loop spans 14 amino acids. Losses at the gene ends were 6 bases for V and 6 bases for J; bases not matched to a gene: 9. The CDR3 coding sequence is TGTGCCAGCAGGAAAATGGCAGGGGGCCATGGCTACACCTTC. Translated: CASRKMAGGHGYTF.

The chain is built from TRBV2 and TRBJ1-1; D perhaps matches TRBD1 (6 bases). The germline CDR1 and CDR2 sequences are SNHLY and FYNNEI. This CDR3 has 14 residues. Trimming left V 6 bases short and J 5 bases short, with 16 bases between. The DNA of the CDR3 is TGTGCCAGCAGCGGGGACGGGAGGGGGACTGAAGCTTTCTTT. It codes for CASSGDGRGTEAFF.

The chain employs TRBV7-2 and TRBJ2-2; 9 bases map to TRBD1. V gave up 6 bases and J gave up 6 bases; unmatched junction bases: 14. Germline V lookup: CDR1 SGHTA, CDR2 FQGNSA. The CDR3 contains 17 residues. CDR3 coding DNA: TGTGCCAGCAGGCTGACAAAAGGGACAGGGATAGCCGGGGAGCTGTTTTTT. Translated: CASRLTKGTGIAGELFF.

The chain is built from TRBV28 and TRBJ2-3; 8 nucleotides agree with TRBD2. Germline lookup yields CDR1 MDHEN and CDR2 SYDVKM. The CDR3 contains 18 residues. Unmatched junction bases numbered 15, after V lost 3 bases and J lost 4 bases. The CDR3 DNA follows: TGTGCCAGCAGTTTCCCAATGCCGGGACTAGTTGAGTCAGATACGCAGTATTTT. This gives the protein CASSFPMPGLVESDTQYF.

V is TRBV7-2 and J is TRBJ2-7; the D gene is possibly TRBD1 (6 bases). The germline CDR1 and CDR2 sequences are SGHTA and FQGNSA. The V and J ends lost 3 bases and 3 bases respectively, with 15 bases between them. CDR3 size: 15 residues. The CDR3 coding sequence is TGTGCCAGCAGCTTCTGGGGGACACGAGTCTACGAGCAGTACTTC. Its translation is CASSFWGTRVYEQYF.

This sequence joins TRBV5-4 and TRBJ1-2; D gene uncertain. V lost 0 bases and J 7 bases, leaving 16 bases between the germline ends. The germline CDR1 and CDR2 sequences are SGHNT and YYREEE (reference sequence). This CDR3 spans 15 amino acids. CDR3 amino acids: CASSLALSVSRGYTF. CDR3 in DNA: TGTGCCAGCAGCTTGGCCCTGTCAGTATCCCGTGGCTACACCTTC. Based on the CDR3 plus reference TRBV5-4 and TRBJ1-2, the full variable domain is ETGVTQSPTHLIKTRGQQVTLRCSSQSGHNTVSWYQQALGQGPQFIFQYYREEENGRGNFPPRFSGLQFPNYSSELNVNALELDDSALYLCASSLALSVSRGYTFGSGTRLTVV.

The rearrangement joins TRBV5-1 to TRBJ2-7, with 8 bases aligning to TRBD2. J gave up 0 bases and V 3 bases, and 5 bases lay outside the gene matches. The germline V gene has CDR1 SGHRS and CDR2 YFSETQ. This CDR3 region has 15 residues. The CDR3 nucleotides are TGCGCCAGCAGCTCACTAGCGGTTCCCTCCTACGAGCAGTACTTC. Its protein product is CASSSLAVPSYEQYF.

The rearrangement joins TRBV30 to TRBJ1-5; tentatively, D is TRBD1 (5 bases). The germline V gene encodes CDR1 GTSNPN and CDR2 SVGIG (reference sequence). V shed 3 bases and J shed 7 bases, with 13 bases lying between them. The length of the CDR3 is 13 residues. The CDR3 region is CAWSQGGVQPQHF. The CDR3 DNA is TGTGCCTGGAGCCAGGGCGGAGTCCAGCCCCAGCATTTT. The complete variable domain, with remaining parts taken from reference TRBV30 and TRBJ1-5, reads SQTIHQWPATLVQPVGSPLSLECTVEGTSNPNLYWYRQAAGRGLQLLFYSVGIGQISSEVPQNLSASRPQDRQFILSSKKLLLSDSGFYLCAWSQGGVQPQHFGDGTRLSIL.

CDR3 in amino acids: CASSELASGSYNEQFF. DNA for the CDR3: TGTGCCAGCAGTGAATTGGCTAGCGGGAGTTACAATGAGCAGTTCTTC. The chain couples TRBV25-1 to TRBJ2-1; 10 nucleotides agree with TRBD2. Germline assignment: CDR1 MGHDK and CDR2 SYGVNS. V gave up 1 base and J gave up 4 bases; unmatched junction bases: 4. CDR3 length equals 16 residues. The full variable domain, completed using reference TRBV25-1 and TRBJ2-1, is EADIYQTPRYLVIGTGKKITLECSQTMGHDKMYWYQQDPGMELHLIHYSYGVNSTEKGDLSSESTVSRIRTEHFPLTLESARPSHTSQYLCASSELASGSYNEQFFGPGTRLTVL.

J is TRBJ1-2 and V is TRBV7-9, with D maybe TRBD1 (5 bases). CDR3 length: 15 amino acids. V dropped 1 base and J dropped 3 bases, with 12 bases sitting between them. Germline assignment: CDR1 SEHNR and CDR2 FQNEAQ (reference sequence). The CDR3: CASSLVWGDDYGYTF. In DNA, the CDR3 is TGTGCCAGCAGCTTAGTCTGGGGCGATGACTATGGCTACACCTTC.

The chain carries TRBV29-1 and TRBJ1-1; D remains unclear. Germline-derived CDR1 and CDR2 are SQVTM and ANQGSEA. V was cut by 7 bases and J by 4 bases, with 19 bases left in between. This CDR3 contains 14 residues. The CDR3 DNA reads as TGCAGCGCCGGGGATCCAGCAGTTCCCACTGAAGCTTTCTTT. This translates into CSAGDPAVPTEAFF.

The chain recombines TRBV11-1 with TRBJ2-7; the match to TRBD1 covers 11 bases. J lost 7 bases, V lost 2 bases, and 10 bases had no gene match. CDR3 size: 16 residues. The germline CDR1 and CDR2 sequences are SGHAT and FQDESV (reference sequence). In DNA form, the CDR3 reads TGTGCCAGCAGCTTATCGAGGGGACAGGGGGTCAAAGAGCAGTACTTC. It is translated as CASSLSRGQGVKEQYF.

The rearrangement links TRBV27 to TRBJ2-7; 14 positions match TRBD2. Trimming took 6 bases from V and 2 from J; bases not matched to a gene: 12. The CDR3 length is 18 residues. Germline loops: CDR1 MNHEY, CDR2 SMNVEV (reference sequence). The CDR3 sequence: CASSESGLAGVSPYEQYF. The CDR3 DNA reads TGTGCCAGCAGCGAATCGGGACTAGCGGGAGTATCACCCTACGAGCAGTACTTC.